A selection of T cell receptor beta chains follows, all from one sample in a study of blood T cell repertoires in COVID-19. Assay used: immunoSEQ multiplex PCR; TCRdb lists only in-frame clones, some missing. The sample has 250,000 or so clones; over 75% are singletons. Sequenced sample: peripheral blood. The receptors were sampled from a woman in her 30s with acute or convalescent COVID-19. Each CDR3 is given with its conserved first and last residue. A D gene is named only where the DNA matches it firmly. Size values are once, few and many counts, or a class for expanded clones, and some rows have none.

>TRBJ2-3|.|TRBV5-1|TRBD1
TGCGCCAGCAGCACCGGGACAGGGATCACAGATACGCAGTATTTT
CASSTGTGITDTQYF
>TRBJ2-7|few|TRBV7-2|TRBD2
TGTGCCAGCAGCCGGGGACTAGCCTACGAGCAGTACTTC
CASSRGLAYEQYF
>TRBJ1-3|.|TRBV10-3|TRBD1
TGTGCCATCAGTGAGCTGGGACAGGGCACTGGAAACACCATATATTTT
CAISELGQGTGNTIYF
>TRBJ2-7|.|TRBV6-5|.
TGTGCCAGCAGTCTGGCTGGGTCGGGCTACGAGCAGTACTTC
CASSLAGSGYEQYF
>TRBJ1-5|.|TRBV10-2|.
TGCGCCAGCACATCGCCGGGGGTGAATCAGCCCCAGCATTTT
CASTSPGVNQPQHF
>TRBJ2-1|.|TRBV7-3|TRBD2
TGTGCCAGCAGCTTAGGCGGACTAGCGGGAGGCTACAATGAGCAGTTCTTC
CASSLGGLAGGYNEQFF
>TRBJ1-5|.|TRBV19|.
TGTGCCAGTACCCCTAAAGGGGCCAGCAATCAGCCCCAGCATTTT
CASTPKGASNQPQHF
>TRBJ1-3|few|TRBV9|.
TGTGCCAGCAGCGTAGATGGGAGGTCGTCTGGAAACACCATATATTTT
CASSVDGRSSGNTIYF
>TRBJ2-7|.|TRBV4-3|TRBD2
TGCGCCAGCAGCCAAGAAAGGAGTAGGGCTAGCGGTTATTCCTACGAGCAGTACTTC
CASSQERSRASGYSYEQYF
>TRBJ1-6|.|TRBV4-3|.
TGCGCCAGCAGCCACCTGTCCCCTTTCGACGGAGATAATTCACCCCTCCACTTT
CASSHLSPFDGDNSPLHF
>TRBJ2-5|once|TRBV27|.
TGTGCCAGCAGCTCCGGGGGAACCCAGTACTTC
CASSSGGTQYF
>TRBJ2-7|.|TRBV6-6|.
TGTGCCAGCAGTTACTCGAAAGCAGGTACTCACGAGCAGTACTTC
CASSYSKAGTHEQYF
>TRBJ2-7|.|TRBV15|TRBD2
TGTGCCACCAGCAGAGTCGGACTAGCGCCACTTTCCTACGAGCAGTACTTC
CATSRVGLAPLSYEQYF
>TRBJ2-7|.|TRBV10-3|.
TGTGCCATCAGTGAGTCAGACAGTCCCAAGGGCTACGAGCAGTACTTC
CAISESDSPKGYEQYF
>TRBJ1-5|few|TRBV10-3|TRBD1
TGTGCCTATGGGGACAGGCCGGATCAGCCCCAGCATTTT
CAYGDRPDQPQHF
>TRBJ1-5|.|TRBV5-1|TRBD1
TGCGCCAGCAGCCCCGACAGGGGTGGCAATCAGCCCCAGCATTTT
CASSPDRGGNQPQHF
>TRBJ1-5|.|TRBV7-8|TRBD1
TGTGCCAGCAGCTTAGCGGACAGGGGCCGCAATCAGCCCCAGCATTTT
CASSLADRGRNQPQHF